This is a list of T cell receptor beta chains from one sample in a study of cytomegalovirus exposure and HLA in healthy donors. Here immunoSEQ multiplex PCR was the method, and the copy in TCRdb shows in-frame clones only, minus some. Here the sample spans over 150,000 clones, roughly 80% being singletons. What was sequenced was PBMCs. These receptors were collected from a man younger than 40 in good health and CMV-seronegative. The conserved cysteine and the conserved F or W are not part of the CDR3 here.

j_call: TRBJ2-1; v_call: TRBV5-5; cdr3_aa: ASSLGAAWRINEQF
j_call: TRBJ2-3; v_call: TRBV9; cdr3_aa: ASSFSPSSGSSTDTQY
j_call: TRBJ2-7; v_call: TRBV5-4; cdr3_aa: ASSSTDRTSPYEQY
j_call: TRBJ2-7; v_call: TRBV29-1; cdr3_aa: SVEVRGGYEQY
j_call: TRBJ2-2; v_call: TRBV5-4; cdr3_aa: ASSLTGTGEEGELF
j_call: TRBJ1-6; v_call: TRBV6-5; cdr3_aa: ASTLGGFTPLH
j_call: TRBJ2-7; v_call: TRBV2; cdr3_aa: ASSGADSSYEQY
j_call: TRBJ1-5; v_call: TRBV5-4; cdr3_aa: ASSFRQGRNQPQH
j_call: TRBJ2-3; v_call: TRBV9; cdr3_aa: ASSPQAGGRTDTQY
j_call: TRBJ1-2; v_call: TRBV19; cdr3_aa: ASSIRGRDYGYT
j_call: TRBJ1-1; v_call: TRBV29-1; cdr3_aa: SVEETGAEAF
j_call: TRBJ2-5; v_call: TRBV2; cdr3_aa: ASRRLASQETQY
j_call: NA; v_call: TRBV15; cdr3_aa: ATSREAGGSGYEQY
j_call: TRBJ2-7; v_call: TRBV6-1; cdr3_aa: ASSAFSGTASYEQY
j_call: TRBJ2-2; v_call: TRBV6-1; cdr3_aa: ATQPGTSGSGELF
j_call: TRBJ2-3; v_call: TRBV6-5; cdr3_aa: ASSYRGTADTQY
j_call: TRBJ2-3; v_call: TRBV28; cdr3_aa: ASSLRRPGSTDTQY
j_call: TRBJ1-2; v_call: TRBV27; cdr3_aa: ASSFLTGNHGYT
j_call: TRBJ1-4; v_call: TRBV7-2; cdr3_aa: ASSLTGLATNEKLF
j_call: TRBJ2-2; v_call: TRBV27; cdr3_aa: ASTRQGVLSTGELF
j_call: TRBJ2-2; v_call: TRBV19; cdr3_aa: ASSSQNTGELF
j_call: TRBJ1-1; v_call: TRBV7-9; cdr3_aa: ASSLGVVTVEAF